The 21 T cell receptor beta chains below were found in one sample sequenced in a study of identical twins. MiXCR, applied by TCRdb to the 5' RACE reads, yields one record per CDR3 protein. The repertoire includes 1.5 million to 2 million distinct CDR3 sequences, about 32% of them detected once, and around 0.3% sits in the top ten. Material for sequencing was cord blood. The origin of the receptors is a newborn girl in good health.

The chain has TRBV20-1 and TRBJ2-1; D could derive from TRBD1 or TRBD2 (5 bases each). The J call may be in error: the DNA end matches TRBJ2-7 better. The CDR3 contains 13 residues. Germline lookup yields CDR1 DFQATT and CDR2 SNEGSKA (reference sequence). This chain's CDR3 is CSYMRGSYNEQYF. CDR3 DNA sequence: TGCAGTTACATGAGGGGCTCCTACAATGAGCAGTACTTC.

This clonotype was detected only a few times. This chain joins TRBV7-9 and TRBJ2-1, with 7 bases that match TRBD2. Germline V gene lookup returns CDR1 SEHNR and CDR2 FQNEAQ (reference sequence). This CDR3 contains 16 residues. Trimming cost V 8 bases and J 0 bases; bases outside gene matches: 10. CDR3 DNA sequence: TGTGCCAGCGGATCGGAGGGAGGGAGCTCCTACAATGAGCAGTTCTTC. This codes for CASGSEGGSSYNEQFF. The full variable domain, rest sourced from reference TRBV7-9 and TRBJ2-1, is DTGVSQNPRHKITKRGQNVTFRCDPISEHNRLYWYRQTLGQGPEFLTYFQNEAQLEKSRLLSDRFSAERPKGSFSTLEIQRTEQGDSAMYLCASGSEGGSSYNEQFFGPGTRLTVL.

This clonotype was detected a few times. The V and J genes are TRBV5-1 and TRBJ1-2; no definite D call. Germline V gene data show CDR1 as SGHRS and CDR2 as YFSETQ. The CDR3 length is 14 residues. V lost 4 bases, J lost 10 bases, and 20 bases lay in between. Here the CDR3 reads CASSPRRSPSPYTF. CDR3 in DNA: TGCGCCAGCAGCCCCCGCAGGAGCCCCTCGCCCTACACCTTC.

This chain joins TRBV20-1 and TRBJ2-7, with 8 bases identical to TRBD2. CDR3 size: 11 residues. Germline lookup yields CDR1 DFQATT and CDR2 SNEGSKA (reference sequence). V gave up 8 bases and J gave up 3 bases; unmatched junction bases: 3. Here the CDR3 DNA reads TGCAGTCCCAGCGGGGGCTACGAGCAGTACTTC. Its translation: CSPSGGYEQYF.

This clonotype was seen a handful of times. The rearrangement joins TRBV9 to TRBJ1-1, with no clear D. V was trimmed by 1 base and J by 4 bases, leaving 5 bases between them. Germline loops: CDR1 SGDLS, CDR2 YYNGEE. This CDR3 region has 12 residues. CDR3 sequence: CASSVFSTEAFF. CDR3 DNA: TGTGCCAGCAGCGTATTCAGCACTGAAGCTTTCTTT.

This clonotype occurred a few times. Written as DNA, the CDR3 is TGCAGTGCTAGCGGACTAGCGGGCGAGTACCAAGAGACCCAGTACTTC. Its translation: CSASGLAGEYQETQYF. The rearrangement joins TRBV20-1 to TRBJ2-5; 11 nucleotides agree with TRBD2. Germline values: CDR1 DFQATT, CDR2 SNEGSKA (reference sequence). This CDR3 contains 16 residues. V lost 3 bases to trimming and J lost 0 bases; unmatched junction nucleotides: 6.

CDR3 DNA sequence: TGCGCCAGCAGCTTGGAGAGACAGGGGGTCTCATTTTGGAATGAGCAGTTCTTC. It specifies CASSLERQGVSFWNEQFF. The chain employs TRBV5-1 and TRBJ2-1; 9 positions match TRBD1. The germline V gene has CDR1 SGHRS and CDR2 YFSETQ. V lost 0 bases to trimming and J lost 7 bases; unmatched junction nucleotides: 14. The CDR3 covers 18 residues.

In this sample, this clonotype turned up many times. The chain couples TRBV12-3 or TRBV12-4 to TRBJ1-2; D unclear. CDR3 length: 11 amino acids. V was cut by 6 bases and J by 5 bases, with 7 bases left in between. The CDR3 region is CASSLWYGYTF. The CDR3 region has the DNA TGTGCCAGCAGCCTCTGGTATGGCTACACCTTC.

This clonotype was observed many times. The chain joins TRBV29-1 to TRBJ2-7; TRBD1 agrees at 7 bases. The CDR3 extends over 13 amino acids. Trimming cost V 6 bases and J 2 bases; bases outside gene matches: 7. The germline V gene encodes CDR1 SQVTM and CDR2 ANQGSEA. CDR3 sequence reads: CSVRQGGTYEQYF. In DNA, the CDR3 is TGCAGCGTACGACAGGGTGGAACCTACGAGCAGTACTTC.

This clonotype occurred once. The genes are TRBV9 and TRBJ2-5; tentatively, D is TRBD1 (5 bases). This CDR3 comprises 15 residues. Trimming took off 0 bases at V and 0 bases at J, with 9 bases between the two ends. Germline V lookup: CDR1 SGDLS, CDR2 YYNGEE. CDR3 DNA sequence: TGTGCCAGCAGCGTAGGGGCAGGGTACCAAGAGACCCAGTACTTC. Protein: CASSVGAGYQETQYF.

The table lists this clonotype with many counts. The chain uses TRBV28 and TRBJ2-7; 8 nucleotides align to TRBD1. CDR1 and CDR2 from the germline V gene are MDHEN and SYDVKM. V was pared by 5 bases and J by 3 bases, with 6 bases of the junction left unmatched. This CDR3 is built from 14 residues. CDR3 sequence: CASSPRTGNYEQYF. CDR3 DNA sequence: TGTGCCAGCAGTCCGAGGACAGGGAACTACGAGCAGTACTTC.

V is TRBV6-2 or TRBV6-3 and J is TRBJ1-2; TRBD1 is a possible D gene (6 bases). Trimming removed 6 bases from V and 0 bases from J, with 11 bases in between. CDR1 and CDR2 (germline): MNHEY, SVGEGT. The CDR3 is 14 residues long. The CDR3 protein is CASSRGHPNYGYTF. The CDR3 nucleotides are TGTGCCAGCAGCCGGGGACACCCTAACTATGGCTACACCTTC.

In this sample, this clonotype turned up a few times. This sequence joins TRBV7-9 and TRBJ2-1; 9 bases agree with TRBD2. Germline V gene sequence: CDR1 SEHNR, CDR2 FQNEAQ (reference sequence). V trimming: 5 bases; J trimming: 7 bases; junction bases outside the gene matches: 9. The CDR3 consists of 15 residues. CDR3 nucleotide sequence: TGTGCCAGCAGCCCGAAGTCTAGCGGGGTTAATGAGCAGTTCTTC. This sequence encodes CASSPKSSGVNEQFF.

The chain is built from TRBV10-3 and TRBJ1-2; D is ambiguous. Germline lookup yields CDR1 ENHRY and CDR2 SYGVKD. The germline V and J ends were trimmed by 4 bases and 4 bases, with 10 bases remaining between them. CDR3 length: 13 amino acids. The CDR3 region has the DNA TGTGCCATCAGTGTCGGCGGACCCTATGGCTACACCTTC. It translates to CAISVGGPYGYTF.

V gene TRBV5-6 combines with J gene TRBJ1-1; weak D call: TRBD1 (5 bases). The CDR3 covers 16 residues. V shed 1 base and J shed 2 bases, with 15 bases lying between them. Germline CDR1 SGHDT, CDR2 YYEEEE. The CDR3 loop is CASSLYPDRTNTEAFF. CDR3 bases: TGTGCCAGCAGCTTGTACCCAGACAGAACCAACACTGAAGCTTTCTTT.

The chain links TRBV29-1 to TRBJ2-2, with 11 nucleotides matching TRBD1. Trimming removed 6 bases from V and 2 bases from J; junction bases left unmatched: 8. CDR1 is SQVTM and CDR2 is ANQGSEA in the germline V gene. The CDR3 runs 16 residues. The DNA of the CDR3 is TGCAGCGTCGCCAGGACAGGGGGCAGCAACACCGGGGAGCTGTTTTTT. This sequence encodes CSVARTGGSNTGELFF.

This clonotype was detected a few times. The gene calls are TRBV3-1 and TRBJ1-1; 8 nucleotides align to TRBD1. Germline values: CDR1 LGHDT, CDR2 YNNKEL (reference sequence). The CDR3 has 15 amino acids. V trimming: 3 bases; J trimming: 5 bases; junction bases outside the gene matches: 8. CDR3 loop: CASSHEQGARTEAFF. CDR3 nucleotides: TGTGCCAGCAGCCATGAGCAGGGGGCTCGTACTGAAGCTTTCTTT.

This clonotype was recorded many times. The CDR3 loop reads CASGTGYEQYF. The CDR3 nucleotides are TGTGCCAGCGGGACAGGGTACGAGCAGTACTTC. The chain has TRBV12-5 and TRBJ2-7; the match to TRBD1 covers 9 bases. From germline, CDR1 is LGHNT and CDR2 FRNRAP. The CDR3 is 11 residues long.

The chain uses TRBV5-6 and TRBJ2-1; 10 bases agree with TRBD1. The CDR3 loop spans 15 amino acids. J was trimmed by 5 bases and V by 4 bases; bases with no gene match: 6. Per germline, CDR1 SGHDT and CDR2 YYEEEE. CDR3 bases: TGTGCCAGCAGCAGGACCGGGACAGGGGACAATGAGCAGTTCTTC. Its protein is CASSRTGTGDNEQFF.

In its sample, this clonotype was seen many times. The V call is TRBV6-6, the J call TRBJ2-3; D possibly corresponds to TRBD2 (6 bases). V was pared by 3 bases and J by 5 bases, with 9 bases between. CDR1 MNHNY and CDR2 SVGAGI come from the germline V gene (reference sequence). The CDR3 extends over 13 amino acids. The CDR3 protein is CASSYRRGDTQYF. The CDR3 coding sequence is TGTGCCAGCAGTTATAGGCGGGGAGATACGCAGTATTTT.

This clonotype has more than one count but fewer than ten. The rearrangement uses TRBV6-6 and TRBJ2-4; a possible D gene is TRBD2 (7 bases). The CDR3 extends over 13 amino acids. Germline assignment: CDR1 MNHNY and CDR2 SVGAGI (reference sequence). Trimming shortened V by 2 bases and J by 6 bases, and 8 bases separated the two germline ends. CDR3 residues: CASSYGGANIQYF. CDR3 nucleotide sequence: TGTGCCAGCAGTTACGGGGGGGCAAACATTCAGTACTTC.